The 19 T cell receptor beta chains in this list originate from one sample, sequenced in a study of cytotoxic CD8 clonotypes in ibrutinib-treated CLL. Clones were sequenced by immunoSEQ multiplex PCR, and TCRdb holds only the in-frame ones, with some missing. The data show approximately 42,000 clones, 60% to 80% seen once. The sample consisted of PBMCs, taken after 12 months of ibrutinib treatment. Every receptor here comes from a human donor with chronic lymphocytic leukemia.

V is TRBV6-1 and J is TRBJ2-2; tentative D call: TRBD2 (5 bases). This CDR3 is built from 14 residues. V lost 4 bases, J lost 1 base, and 7 bases lay in between. CDR1 and CDR2 from the germline V gene are MNHNS and SASEGT. CDR3 coding DNA: TGTGCCAGCAGTGTGGACTGGAACACCGGGGAGCTGTTTTTT. Its protein is CASSVDWNTGELFF.

The chain has TRBV6-4 and TRBJ2-5; D is unclear. Germline-derived CDR1 and CDR2 are MRHNA and SNTAGT. The V gene lost 6 bases and the J gene lost 5 bases, with 16 bases spanning the gap. This CDR3 region has 14 residues. CDR3 in DNA: TGTGCCAGCAGCCAGGAACCGACCTCGGAGACCCAGTACTTC. Amino acid sequence: CASSQEPTSETQYF.

V gene TRBV19 combines with J gene TRBJ1-5; D perhaps matches TRBD1 (5 bases). The CDR3 spans 16 residues. Per germline, CDR1 LNHDA and CDR2 SQIVND (reference sequence). The V gene lost 7 bases and the J gene lost 0 bases, with 16 bases spanning the gap. CDR3 bases: TGTGCCAGTAACGAAAGGCAGGGCTTTAGCAATCAGCCCCAGCATTTT. Amino acid sequence: CASNERQGFSNQPQHF.

This clone was seen a single time. The chain is built from TRBV7-3 and TRBJ2-6, with D unresolved. This CDR3 contains 15 residues. V was clipped by 5 bases and J by 0 bases, with 8 bases between them. Germline CDR1 and CDR2: SGHTA and FQGTGA. Here the CDR3 reads CASSHTNSGANVLTF. The CDR3 region has the DNA TGTGCCAGCAGCCACACGAACTCTGGGGCCAACGTCCTGACTTTC. Together with reference TRBV7-3 and TRBJ2-6, the CDR3 gives the full variable domain: GAGVSQTPSNKVTEKGKYVELRCDPISGHTALYWYRQSLGQGPEFLIYFQGTGAADDSGLPNDRFFAVRPEGSVSTLKIQRTERGDSAVYLCASSHTNSGANVLTFGAGSRLTVL.

The chain couples TRBV29-1 to TRBJ1-1, with D maybe TRBD1 (5 bases). Trimming pared 2 bases from V and 4 bases from J, leaving 11 bases between. CDR1 is SQVTM and CDR2 is ANQGSEA in the germline V gene. The CDR3 consists of 13 residues. This CDR3 is CSVEQGRGTEAFF. CDR3 DNA sequence: TGCAGCGTTGAACAGGGAAGGGGCACTGAAGCTTTCTTT.

The genes are TRBV7-9 and TRBJ2-1; the D gene is possibly TRBD2 (5 bases). The CDR3 runs to 16 residues. V was clipped by 5 bases and J by 5 bases, with 19 bases between them. CDR1 and CDR2 from the germline V gene are SEHNR and FQNEAQ (reference sequence). The CDR3 region has the DNA TGTGCCAGCAGCCAGAGCGGCGGAGGACGCCACAATGAGCAGTTCTTC. Encoded protein: CASSQSGGGRHNEQFF.

The chain carries TRBV5-4 and TRBJ2-1, with TRBD2 matching over 8 bases. Germline V CDR1 and CDR2: SGHNT, YYREEE (reference sequence). The CDR3 runs to 13 residues. The J segment lost 10 bases and the V segment lost 0 bases, leaving 3 bases of the junction unmatched. The CDR3 sequence: CASSLAGREEQFF. The CDR3 nucleotides are TGTGCCAGCAGCTTGGCCGGGAGGGAGGAGCAGTTCTTC.

This clone has only a few counts. The rearrangement links TRBV27 to TRBJ2-2, with D hard to call. The CDR3 runs to 13 residues. Trimming took off 3 bases at V and 6 bases at J, with 8 bases between the two ends. CDR1 is MNHEY and CDR2 is SMNVEV in the germline V gene (reference sequence). The CDR3 DNA is TGTGCCAGCAGTTTCCGGGCTTCCGGGGAGCTGTTTTTT. It translates to CASSFRASGELFF.

J is TRBJ2-7 and V is TRBV7-2, with TRBD2 matching over 15 bases. CDR1 and CDR2 (germline): SGHTA, FQGNSA. With V trimmed by 5 bases and J by 7 bases, 9 bases remained unmatched. The CDR3 covers 16 residues. For the CDR3, the DNA is TGTGCCAGCAGCCCTTGGACTAGCGGGAGGGCGCGGGAGCAGTACTTC. It specifies CASSPWTSGRAREQYF.

This clone was detected a few times. This sequence joins TRBV10-1 and TRBJ2-3; D uncertain. Per germline, CDR1 WNHNN and CDR2 SYGVQD (reference sequence). V dropped 3 bases and J dropped 1 base, with 5 bases sitting between them. The CDR3 is 13 amino acids. The CDR3 coding sequence is TGCGCCAGCAGTGAAGGCGGCACAGATACGCAGTATTTT. Translation: CASSEGGTDTQYF.

This clone was detected a few times. V and J are TRBV5-6 and TRBJ1-2; D uncertain. The CDR3 has 13 amino acids. Between the trimmed V and J ends, which lost 4 bases and 7 bases, there was a span of 14 bases. Looked up from germline, CDR1 is SGHDT and CDR2 is YYEEEE. In nucleotides, the CDR3 is TGTGCCAGCAGCCCTGGGGTAAGGGTTGGCTACACCTTC. Its protein is CASSPGVRVGYTF.

This chain links TRBV29-1 with TRBJ2-1; D ambiguous. V was shortened by 0 bases and J by 9 bases, with 9 bases between the two germline ends. Germline V lookup: CDR1 SQVTM, CDR2 ANQGSEA. CDR3 size: 12 residues. The CDR3 here is CSVEDIGSEQFF. The CDR3 DNA is TGCAGCGTTGAAGATATAGGTAGTGAGCAGTTCTTC.

This chain joins TRBV4-1 and TRBJ1-4; 7 bases agree with TRBD1. Per germline, CDR1 MGHRA and CDR2 YSYEKL. The CDR3 is 15 residues long. Losses at the gene ends were 0 bases for V and 5 bases for J; bases not matched to a gene: 3. CDR3 region: CASSQDSGGNEKLFF. The CDR3 nucleotides read TGCGCCAGCAGCCAAGATTCAGGGGGGAATGAAAAACTGTTTTTT.

This chain links TRBV10-2 with TRBJ2-1; the D is unclear. CDR3 length equals 17 residues. Germline assignment: CDR1 WSHSY and CDR2 SAAADI. The V and J ends lost 3 bases and 0 bases respectively, with 15 bases between them. The DNA for the CDR3 is TGCGCCAGCAGTGATCCTGGGTCCCCCCGCTCCTACAATGAGCAGTTCTTC. Its protein product is CASSDPGSPRSYNEQFF.

V gene TRBV6-5 combines with J gene TRBJ2-7; TRBD2 matches 7 bases. Germline V gene sequence: CDR1 MNHEY, CDR2 SVGAGI. The CDR3 consists of 12 residues. Trimming took 6 bases from V and 6 from J; bases not matched to a gene: 5. DNA for the CDR3: TGTGCCAGCAGGGCTGGGGGGGGCGAGCAGTACTTC. Protein product: CASRAGGGEQYF.

This clone appeared a few times. The chain has TRBV4-3 and TRBJ2-1, with unresolved D. The CDR3 is 14 amino acids. The germline CDR1 and CDR2 sequences are LGHNA and YSLEER. V was clipped by 0 bases and J by 8 bases, with 11 bases between them. CDR3 nucleotides: TGCGCCAGCAGCCAAGATTTCCCTCCGGATGAGCAGTTCTTC. The encoded protein is CASSQDFPPDEQFF.

This clone occurred a few times. The gene calls are TRBV7-8 and TRBJ2-7; tentatively, D is TRBD1 (6 bases). V dropped 5 bases and J dropped 3 bases, with 11 bases sitting between them. CDR3 length: 13 amino acids. Germline V gene data show CDR1 as SGHVS and CDR2 as FQNEAQ. The CDR3 nucleotides read TGTGCCAGCAGCGTGCAGGGGAACTACGAGCAGTACTTC. Its translation: CASSVQGNYEQYF.

The J gene is TRBJ2-2, the V gene TRBV10-1, with D possibly being TRBD1 or TRBD2 (6 bases each). The CDR3 is made up of 14 amino acids. V dropped 1 base and J dropped 5 bases, with 8 bases sitting between them. The germline V gene has CDR1 WNHNN and CDR2 SYGVQD (reference sequence). The CDR3 sequence: CASSEWGATGELFF. The DNA of the CDR3 is TGCGCCAGCAGTGAGTGGGGGGCGACCGGGGAGCTGTTTTTT.

Turning to this clone: This sample also contains other DNA sequences that code for the same CDR3. V gene TRBV30 combines with J gene TRBJ2-7; a weak D match, TRBD1 (6 bases). Deletions cut 3 bases from V and 0 bases from J, with 12 bases between. Germline loops: CDR1 GTSNPN, CDR2 SVGIG (reference sequence). The CDR3 spans 14 residues. As DNA, the CDR3 is TGTGCCTGGAGCGTTGGGGGCTCCTCCTACGAGCAGTACTTC. Its protein product is CAWSVGGSSYEQYF.